The 8 T cell receptor beta chains given below trace back to one sample, sequenced in a study of radiation and T cells in renal cell carcinoma. Described treatment: treatment-naive control, cytoreductive nephrectomy. Clones were sequenced by immunoSEQ multiplex PCR, and TCRdb holds only the in-frame ones, with some missing. The sample yields around 16,000 clones, 55% to 60% seen once. The material sequenced was tumor tissue, taken from a patient whose treatment was nephrectomy without radiotherapy. These TCRs come from a man between 50 and 59 years old with renal cell carcinoma.

The chain has TRBV19 and TRBJ1-1; D gene uncertain. Germline V gives CDR1 LNHDA, CDR2 SQIVND (reference sequence). The CDR3 is 12 amino acids. The V and J ends lost 7 bases and 2 bases respectively, with 8 bases between them. The CDR3 protein is CASNDPNTEAFF. The CDR3 DNA is TGTGCCAGTAACGATCCAAACACTGAAGCTTTCTTT.

The rearrangement links TRBV11-3 to TRBJ1-1; no firm D call. V gave up 0 bases and J gave up 5 bases, with 4 bases separating them. This CDR3 has 12 residues. Germline V gene data show CDR1 as SGHNT and CDR2 as YENEEA. Here the CDR3 reads CASSLERTEAFF. The CDR3 DNA reads as TGTGCCAGCAGCTTAGAAAGGACTGAAGCTTTCTTT.

A single count supports this clone. This sequence joins TRBV30 and TRBJ1-6; 7 bases are a match to TRBD1. V was pared by 8 bases and J by 0 bases, with 7 bases of the junction left unmatched. Germline CDR1 and CDR2: GTSNPN and SVGIG (reference sequence). The CDR3 is 15 residues long. The CDR3 loop reads CASKQGSSYNSPLHF. The CDR3 DNA reads as TGTGCCAGCAAACAGGGGAGCTCCTATAATTCACCCCTCCACTTT.

The V call is TRBV28, the J call TRBJ2-7; the D is unclear. CDR1 MDHEN and CDR2 SYDVKM come from the germline V gene. Trimming left V 5 bases short and J 3 bases short, with 17 bases between. The CDR3 has 15 amino acids. The CDR3: CASSPIGPRDYEQYF. CDR3 DNA sequence: TGTGCCAGCAGTCCGATCGGCCCAAGGGACTACGAGCAGTACTTC.

This clone is judged medium-sized. This chain connects TRBV6-1 to TRBJ2-5; D remains ambiguous. Trimming left V 8 bases short and J 2 bases short, with 6 bases between. The CDR3 runs to 11 residues. Germline V gives CDR1 MNHNS, CDR2 SASEGT. The CDR3 nucleotides read TGTGCCAGCCGGAAACAAGAGACCCAGTACTTC. It yields the protein CASRKQETQYF.

The rearrangement links TRBV5-1 to TRBJ2-1; TRBD2 matches 14 bases. The CDR3 contains 15 residues. Germline CDR1 reads SGHRS; CDR2 reads YFSETQ. Germline trimming cut 3 bases from V and 6 bases from J; bases unmatched to any gene: 2. The CDR3 nucleotides are TGCGCCAGCAGCTCGGGACTAGCGGGAGTCAATGAGCAGTTCTTC. Encoded protein: CASSSGLAGVNEQFF.

The rearrangement uses TRBV19 and TRBJ2-1; D is uncertain. This CDR3 has 14 amino acids. The germline V gene has CDR1 LNHDA and CDR2 SQIVND (reference sequence). The ends were cut back, 6 bases at V and 2 bases at J, with 11 bases in the middle. CDR3 protein: CASSVWGPYNEQFF. In DNA, the CDR3 is TGTGCCAGTAGCGTCTGGGGTCCCTACAATGAGCAGTTCTTC.

The gene calls are TRBV14 and TRBJ1-1; TRBD1 is a possible D gene (5 bases). The CDR3 has 14 residues. CDR1 is SGHDN and CDR2 is FVKESK in the germline V gene. V lost 4 bases to trimming and J lost 6 bases, with 15 bases between them. The CDR3 DNA reads as TGTGCCAGCAGCCGCCGACAGACTAACTCTGAAGCTTTCTTT. As protein: CASSRRQTNSEAFF. The full variable domain, rest sourced from reference TRBV14 and TRBJ1-1, is EAGVTQFPSHSVIEKGQTVTLRCDPISGHDNLYWYRRVMGKEIKFLLHFVKESKQDESGMPNNRFLAERTGGTYSTLKVQPAELEDSGVYFCASSRRQTNSEAFFGQGTRLTVV.